In its sample, the clone carrying this T cell receptor (beta chain) was seen a few times. Its cognate antigen is unknown. Other nucleotide sequences in the sample specify the same CDR3. Sequencing was performed with immunoSEQ multiplex PCR; in TCRdb, only in-frame clones are kept and a portion is missing. The profile shows tens of thousands of clones, 75% to 85% of them singletons. This sample is part of a study of T cells in localized non-small cell lung cancer. Findings of the study overall: In uninvolved adjacent lung, T cell clonality reached its highest value, exceeding tumor.

CDR3 length: 14 amino acids. V shed 5 bases and J 3 bases; nucleotides not matched to a gene: 5. From germline, CDR1 is LNHDA and CDR2 SQIVND (reference sequence). The clonotype comes from a female donor older than 55 with stage I lung adenocarcinoma. The rearrangement links TRBV19 to TRBJ2-5; 8 bases fit TRBD2. The input for sequencing was peripheral blood, taken before any cancer treatment. The CDR3 here is CASSGGLAEETQYF. In nucleotides, the CDR3 is TGTGCCAGTAGTGGAGGACTAGCCGAAGAGACCCAGTACTTC.